These 20 T cell receptor beta chains share one sample of origin, sequenced in a study of CD8 T cells in ankylosing spondylitis. For these TCRs, the target antigens are not known. General study findings and limits: Characteristic, it appeared, of ankylosing spondylitis blood was a TCR beta motif of eight highly homologous variants.

TCRdb used MiXCR to reprocess the 5' RACE reads, holding one entry per CDR3 protein. The data hold hundreds of thousands of distinct CDR3 sequences, with 12% observed a single time. The sequenced sample consisted of blood, either unsorted or a sorted T cell fraction (not recorded which). Every receptor here comes from a male donor with ankylosing spondylitis.

This clonotype was recorded a few times. The chain couples TRBV20-1 to TRBJ1-6; weak D call: TRBD1 (5 bases). The V gene's germline CDR1 is DFQATT and CDR2 SNEGSKA (reference sequence). This CDR3 has 14 amino acids. The V and J ends lost 6 bases and 3 bases respectively, with 12 bases between them. The CDR3 loop reads CSALMGHYNSPLHF. The DNA for the CDR3 is TGCAGTGCCCTGATGGGGCACTATAATTCACCCCTCCACTTT.

This clonotype was counted at least ten times. This sequence joins TRBV7-2 and TRBJ1-5; 11 bases map to TRBD1. The V segment lost 5 bases and the J segment 0 bases; nucleotides outside the gene matches: 6. The CDR3 sequence is 17 residues long. Per germline, CDR1 SGHTA and CDR2 FQGNSA. As DNA, the CDR3 is TGTGCCAGCAGCACCTCCGGGACAGGGGGTAGCAATCAGCCCCAGCATTTT. Encoded protein: CASSTSGTGGSNQPQHF.

V is TRBV28 and J is TRBJ2-3, with 12 bases identical to TRBD2. The CDR3 is made up of 19 amino acids. Germline trimming cut 4 bases from V and 4 bases from J; bases unmatched to any gene: 15. Germline CDR1 is MDHEN and CDR2 is SYDVKM. The CDR3, as DNA: TGTGCCAGCAGTTGCCGCCCCTGGACTAGCGGGGAGTTAGCAGATACGCAGTATTTT. Residues: CASSCRPWTSGELADTQYF.

This chain links TRBV6-1 with TRBJ2-1; TRBD1 is a possible D gene (5 bases). V lost 9 bases and J lost 2, with 20 bases in between. The CDR3 extends over 16 amino acids. The V gene's germline CDR1 is MNHNS and CDR2 SASEGT. Here the CDR3 reads CASRRGTGRAYNEQFF. DNA for the CDR3: TGTGCCAGTCGAAGGGGAACGGGCAGGGCCTACAATGAGCAGTTCTTC.

This clonotype was detected only a few times. The rearrangement links TRBV6-2 or TRBV6-3 to TRBJ2-1; 14 positions match TRBD2. J lost 8 bases, V lost 6 bases, and 3 bases had no gene match. The germline V gene has CDR1 MNHEY and CDR2 SVGEGT. The CDR3 is made up of 14 amino acids. The CDR3 coding sequence is TGTGCCAGCAGAGGACTAGCGGGGGGCCATGAGCAGTTCTTC. This gives the protein CASRGLAGGHEQFF.

The chain carries TRBV14 and TRBJ1-4; D is ambiguous. This CDR3 comprises 16 residues. Germline CDR1 SGHDN, CDR2 FVKESK. With 1 base removed from V and 8 bases from J, the gap between germline ends came to 17 bases. CDR3 sequence (DNA): TGTGCCAGCAGCCAAGGCCCGGTCAACCGAGGGGAAAAACTGTTTTTT. Its protein product is CASSQGPVNRGEKLFF.

The V gene is TRBV5-1, the J gene TRBJ1-2, with TRBD1 as a possible D gene (5 bases). Trimming pared 1 base from V and 6 bases from J, leaving 10 bases between. Germline loops: CDR1 SGHRS, CDR2 YFSETQ. This CDR3 spans 13 amino acids. Here the CDR3 reads CASSLTAGNGYTF. CDR3 nucleotides: TGCGCCAGCAGCTTGACGGCAGGGAATGGCTACACCTTC.

In its sample, this clonotype was seen a few times. V and J are TRBV6-1 and TRBJ1-4; no reliable D call. The germline gives CDR1 MNHNS, CDR2 SASEGT. With 0 bases removed from V and 8 bases from J, the gap between germline ends came to 10 bases. This CDR3 is 14 amino acids long. This chain's CDR3 is CASSEALTSEKLFF. CDR3 nucleotides: TGTGCCAGCAGTGAAGCGCTAACCTCCGAAAAACTGTTTTTT.

Of note for this clonotype: The junction departs from germline at one end; a sequencing error may be responsible. This rearrangement joins TRBV7-9 to TRBJ2-1; D perhaps matches TRBD2 (6 bases). CDR3 size: 15 residues. Germline CDR1 SEHNR, CDR2 FQNEAQ (reference sequence). The CDR3 reads CASSLAGAGRNEQFF. Written as DNA, the CDR3 is TGTGCCAGCAGTTTAGCCGGGGCGGGAAGGAATGAGCAGTTCTTC.

The chain uses TRBV20-1 and TRBJ2-3, with D perhaps TRBD1 (6 bases). The CDR3 extends over 14 amino acids. Germline V lookup: CDR1 DFQATT, CDR2 SNEGSKA (reference sequence). V lost 3 bases, J lost 5 bases, and 15 bases lay in between. CDR3 loop: CSARGTTSGDTQYF. The CDR3 coding sequence is TGCAGTGCTAGGGGGACAACCAGCGGAGATACGCAGTATTTT.

This chain links TRBV29-1 with TRBJ1-2; no clear D. V shed 3 bases and J shed 2 bases, with 7 bases lying between them. CDR1 SQVTM and CDR2 ANQGSEA come from the germline V gene. The CDR3 runs 12 residues. CDR3 sequence (DNA): TGCAGCGTTGAGGGCAAAAACTATGGCTACACCTTC. As protein: CSVEGKNYGYTF.

In this sample, this clonotype turned up a few times. This chain's CDR3 is CASSNPGLADLKQYF. The CDR3 nucleotides are TGTGCCAGCAGCAACCCGGGACTAGCAGACCTCAAGCAGTACTTC. J is TRBJ2-7 and V is TRBV6-1; 9 bases map to TRBD2. V shed 6 bases and J 8 bases; nucleotides not matched to a gene: 14. Germline V gene lookup returns CDR1 MNHNS and CDR2 SASEGT. CDR3 size: 15 residues.

J is TRBJ2-3 and V is TRBV5-4; D gene ambiguous. The germline gives CDR1 SGHNT, CDR2 YYREEE (reference sequence). V lost 6 bases and J 1 base, leaving 12 bases between the germline ends. CDR3 length equals 14 residues. In nucleotides, the CDR3 is TGTGCCAGCACCCCCCCTTGGGGCACAGATACGCAGTATTTT. Its translation: CASTPPWGTDTQYF.

This clonotype was seen ten or more times. The J gene is TRBJ2-3, the V gene TRBV29-1; the D gene is possibly TRBD2 (6 bases). The CDR3 loop spans 9 amino acids. Between the trimmed V and J ends, which lost 4 bases and 14 bases, there was a span of 10 bases. Germline V gene data show CDR1 as SQVTM and CDR2 as ANQGSEA. The CDR3 DNA is TGCAGCGTTGGGACTACCGCGTATTTT. It encodes CSVGTTAYF.

This clonotype was picked up a small number of times. The rearrangement links TRBV3-1 to TRBJ2-1; 9 bases align to TRBD2. J gave up 10 bases and V 3 bases, and 10 bases lay outside the gene matches. The CDR3 length is 15 residues. CDR1 and CDR2 (germline): LGHDT, YNNKEL (reference sequence). The CDR3 DNA sequence: TGTGCCAGCAGCCACTCCGGGACTAGCAGCGGGGAGCAGTTCTTC. Amino acid sequence: CASSHSGTSSGEQFF.

The rearrangement uses TRBV20-1 and TRBJ2-7; the match to TRBD2 covers 11 bases. Germline V gives CDR1 DFQATT, CDR2 SNEGSKA (reference sequence). CDR3 length equals 14 residues. V lost 1 base and J lost 3; bases outside the gene matches: 2. The CDR3 spells CSARATSGGYEQYF. CDR3 in DNA: TGCAGTGCTAGAGCCACTAGCGGGGGCTACGAGCAGTACTTC.

The DNA for the CDR3 is TGTGCCAGCACCCCGGGGAGATACTACGAGCAGTACTTC. Residues: CASTPGRYYEQYF. The V and J genes are TRBV18 and TRBJ2-7, with a weak D call TRBD2 (5 bases). This CDR3 region has 13 residues. Germline CDR1 is KGHSH and CDR2 is LQKENI. Trimming took 8 bases from V and 3 from J, leaving 14 bases between them. Supplemented by reference TRBV18 and TRBJ2-7, the full variable domain reads NAGVMQNPRHLVRRRGQEARLRCSPMKGHSHVYWYRQLPEEGLKFMVYLQKENIIDESGMPKERFSAEFPKEGPSILRIQQVVRGDSAAYFCASTPGRYYEQYFGPGTRLTVT.

This clonotype was counted between two and nine times. This sequence joins TRBV7-2 and TRBJ1-2; D is possibly TRBD1 (6 bases). CDR3 size: 15 residues. The germline V gene encodes CDR1 SGHTA and CDR2 FQGNSA. V dropped 1 base and J dropped 3 bases, with 12 bases sitting between them. The CDR3 DNA reads TGTGCCAGCAGCTTAGAAGCGGGACACTACTATGGCTACACCTTC. Protein: CASSLEAGHYYGYTF.

The chain is built from TRBV2 and TRBJ2-2, with D possibly being TRBD1 (5 bases). This CDR3 region has 15 residues. Germline lookup yields CDR1 SNHLY and CDR2 FYNNEI. V lost 4 bases, J lost 6 bases, and 15 bases lay in between. CDR3 loop: CASSATVPRAGELFF. The CDR3 DNA reads TGTGCCAGCAGTGCGACAGTCCCCAGGGCCGGGGAGCTGTTTTTT.

The rearrangement joins TRBV15 to TRBJ2-7; D is undetermined. CDR1 is LNHNV and CDR2 is YYDKDF in the germline V gene (reference sequence). V was trimmed by 8 bases and J by 4 bases, leaving 15 bases between them. There are 13 residues in the CDR3. CDR3 protein: CATRNPSSYEQYF. The CDR3 DNA sequence: TGTGCCACCCGTAATCCGTCTAGTTACGAGCAGTACTTC.